Ten or more counts support the clone carrying this TCR beta chain. Its antigen is undetermined. The source of the sample is a study of regulatory T cells in long-lasting Graves disease. General study findings and limits: Persistent disease was associated with favored TRBV28 usage and with favored use of TRBJ1-2 and TRBJ2-5.

Construction of TCR beta libraries relied on iRepertoire HTBI primers and on Arm-PCR targeting CDR3 regions. In the study's own analysis: Identified across the samples were over 50 TRBV segments and over 11 TRBJ segments. In TCRdb, the multiplex PCR reads were re-called with MiXCR into one record per CDR3 protein. None of the V and J calls come from the authors' own analysis; TCRdb made them. The table has 350,000 to 550,000 distinct CDR3 sequences, more than 13% seen once. V was pared by 2 bases and J by 2 bases, with 7 bases between. CDR3 length equals 14 residues. Germline lookup yields CDR1 MNHEY and CDR2 SMNVEV (reference sequence). The time point here: newly diagnosed GD, antithyroid drugs for less than 3 months. With RNA extracted from PBMCs as input, the TCR library was made. These same data were also listed under a study on T cells in Graves' hyperthyroidism and ophthalmopathy.

This TCR was sampled from a woman aged 25 to 39 with Graves disease. This chain joins TRBV27 and TRBJ1-5; no clear D gene. The sequencing used peripheral blood mononuclear cells (PBMCs), collected at new diagnosis, from a patient treated with antithyroid drugs. CDR3 residues: CASSLGSGNQPQHF. CDR3 nucleotide sequence: TGTGCCAGCAGTTTAGGGTCTGGCAATCAGCCCCAGCATTTT.